The 17 T cell receptor beta chains listed next were all sequenced from one sample in a study of T cell responses to AZD1222 COVID-19 vaccine. The assay was immunoSEQ multiplex PCR, and TCRdb's table has in-frame clones only and misses some. The sample yields about 85,000 clones, roughly 90% seen once. Specimen: peripheral blood, collected on day 0 of AZD1222 vaccination. The receptors shown here come from an adult in good health.

V and J are TRBV29-1 and TRBJ1-1, with 8 bases aligning to TRBD1. V shed 8 bases, J shed 6 bases, and the junction held 8 bases outside the gene matches. The CDR3 loop spans 12 amino acids. Germline V gene lookup returns CDR1 SQVTM and CDR2 ANQGSEA. The DNA of the CDR3 is TGCAGCTATAGGGACAGGCTGCCTGAAGCTTTCTTT. Translation: CSYRDRLPEAFF. Using reference TRBV29-1 and TRBJ1-1 for the parts outside the CDR3, the full variable domain is SAVISQKPSRDICQRGTSLTIQCQVDSQVTMMFWYRQQPGQSLTLIATANQGSEATYESGFVIDKFPISRPNLTFSTLTVSNMSPEDSSIYLCSYRDRLPEAFFGQGTRLTVV.

This chain connects TRBV18 to TRBJ2-2; D is unclear. The CDR3 is made up of 16 amino acids. Germline lookup yields CDR1 KGHSH and CDR2 LQKENI. V gave up 5 bases and J gave up 2 bases, with 15 bases separating them. The CDR3 region is CASSGVPDRNTGELFF. The CDR3 coding sequence is TGTGCCAGCTCAGGGGTGCCCGATCGAAACACCGGGGAGCTGTTTTTT.

Only one count was recorded for this clone. The chain has TRBV11-2 and TRBJ2-7; D not resolved. The CDR3 extends over 12 amino acids. Germline V gene sequence: CDR1 SGHAT, CDR2 FQNNGV. V gave up 7 bases and J gave up 13 bases, with 20 bases separating them. CDR3 region: CASTQPMGRQYF. DNA of the CDR3: TGTGCCAGCACCCAACCGATGGGTCGACAATACTTC.

The genes are TRBV27 and TRBJ1-1, with 8 bases identical to TRBD1. Germline V gene data show CDR1 as MNHEY and CDR2 as SMNVEV (reference sequence). The CDR3 totals 14 residues. V shed 8 bases and J 3 bases; nucleotides not matched to a gene: 8. CDR3 sequence: CASVRQGRDTEAFF. The CDR3, as DNA: TGTGCCAGCGTCCGACAGGGGAGGGACACTGAAGCTTTCTTT.

The CDR3 sequence: CAWSVGFPNQPQHF. Written as DNA, the CDR3 is TGTGCCTGGAGTGTCGGGTTCCCCAATCAGCCCCAGCATTTT. The chain has TRBV30 and TRBJ1-5; D remains unclear. Looked up from germline, CDR1 is GTSNPN and CDR2 is SVGIG (reference sequence). Trimming left V 0 bases short and J 3 bases short, with 9 bases between. The CDR3 consists of 14 residues.

On this clone itself: Other DNA sequences in the sample encode the same CDR3. The chain joins TRBV10-2 to TRBJ1-6; 7 bases map to TRBD1. After removal of 4 bases from V and 5 bases from J, the junction contained 2 bases not matched to a gene. This CDR3 is built from 14 residues. CDR1 and CDR2 (germline): WSHSY, SAAADI. CDR3 nucleotides: TGCGCCAGCAGTGGACAGGGTGATAATTCACCCCTCCACTTT. The encoded protein is CASSGQGDNSPLHF.

This clone showed up just a few times. The genes are TRBV5-1 and TRBJ1-1, with 7 nucleotides matching TRBD1. V shed 4 bases, J shed 4 bases, and the junction held 10 bases outside the gene matches. This CDR3 contains 15 residues. The germline CDR1 and CDR2 sequences are SGHRS and YFSETQ. The CDR3 sequence is CASSTDLTGTTEAFF. As DNA, the CDR3 is TGCGCCAGCAGCACAGACCTGACAGGGACCACTGAAGCTTTCTTT.

The chain is built from TRBV5-6 and TRBJ1-2; D gene ambiguous. This CDR3 has 13 amino acids. Trimming took off 0 bases at V and 8 bases at J, with 11 bases between the two ends. Per germline, CDR1 SGHDT and CDR2 YYEEEE. This CDR3 is CASSLGRAGGYTF. CDR3 in DNA: TGTGCCAGCAGCTTGGGAAGGGCGGGCGGCTACACCTTC.

In this sample, this clone turned up a few times. The chain employs TRBV18 and TRBJ2-3; 9 positions agree with TRBD2. This CDR3 contains 15 residues. With 8 bases clipped from V and 6 bases from J, the junction kept 12 bases outside the gene matches. Germline values: CDR1 KGHSH, CDR2 LQKENI. The CDR3 bases are TGTGCCAGCCGCGCCCGGGCGGGGGGGCCGGATACGCAGTATTTT. Translated: CASRARAGGPDTQYF.

V and J are TRBV7-2 and TRBJ1-3; TRBD1 is a possible D gene (6 bases). The CDR3 is 14 amino acids. V was cut by 5 bases and J by 2 bases, with 10 bases left in between. Germline CDR1 reads SGHTA; CDR2 reads FQGNSA. The CDR3 DNA follows: TGTGCCAGCAGCCCGGGACACGCTGGAAACACCATATATTTT. Its translation is CASSPGHAGNTIYF.

The V gene is TRBV29-1, the J gene TRBJ2-5; D is possibly TRBD1 (6 bases). The V gene's germline CDR1 is SQVTM and CDR2 ANQGSEA. V was shortened by 4 bases and J by 0 bases, with 15 bases between the two germline ends. The CDR3 extends over 15 amino acids. CDR3 in DNA: TGCAGCGTTGTAGGGGCAGGGGCGTACCAAGAGACCCAGTACTTC. This translates into CSVVGAGAYQETQYF. The whole variable domain, filled in from reference TRBV29-1 and TRBJ2-5, reads SAVISQKPSRDICQRGTSLTIQCQVDSQVTMMFWYRQQPGQSLTLIATANQGSEATYESGFVIDKFPISRPNLTFSTLTVSNMSPEDSSIYLCSVVGAGAYQETQYFGPGTRLLVL.

The chain uses TRBV5-1 and TRBJ2-5; D is possibly TRBD1 (6 bases). The V end was cut by 4 bases, the J end by 2 bases, with 15 bases between. The CDR3 covers 15 residues. Germline V lookup: CDR1 SGHRS, CDR2 YFSETQ. DNA of the CDR3: TGCGCCAGCAGCGCCCGGACAGATAAACAAGAGACCCAGTACTTC. This sequence encodes CASSARTDKQETQYF.

The chain recombines TRBV19 with TRBJ2-3; 10 bases agree with TRBD2. The CDR3 consists of 20 residues. J lost 1 base, V lost 8 bases, and 21 bases had no gene match. Per the germline V gene, CDR1 is LNHDA and CDR2 is SQIVND (reference sequence). CDR3 region: CASRGLGGASGRGGTDTQYF. CDR3 sequence (DNA): TGTGCCAGTCGCGGGCTAGGGGGGGCTAGCGGGAGAGGGGGCACAGATACGCAGTATTTT.

The chain combines TRBV11-1 with TRBJ1-1; the D is unclear. V dropped 2 bases and J dropped 0 bases, with 7 bases sitting between them. Germline assignment: CDR1 SGHAT and CDR2 FQDESV (reference sequence). The CDR3 extends over 14 amino acids. This CDR3 is CASSLSDLNTEAFF. In nucleotides, the CDR3 is TGTGCCAGCAGCTTATCCGACCTGAACACTGAAGCTTTCTTT.

The rearrangement joins TRBV7-9 to TRBJ2-7; D gene unclear. The V gene lost 3 bases and the J gene lost 2 bases, with 8 bases spanning the gap. CDR3 length: 13 residues. Germline V gives CDR1 SEHNR, CDR2 FQNEAQ (reference sequence). CDR3 sequence: CASSLAAPYEQYF. CDR3 coding DNA: TGTGCCAGCAGCTTGGCCGCGCCCTACGAGCAGTACTTC. Using reference TRBV7-9 and TRBJ2-7 for the parts outside the CDR3, the full variable domain is DTGVSQNPRHKITKRGQNVTFRCDPISEHNRLYWYRQTLGQGPEFLTYFQNEAQLEKSRLLSDRFSAERPKGSFSTLEIQRTEQGDSAMYLCASSLAAPYEQYFGPGTRLTVT.

The CDR3 DNA sequence: TGTGCCAGCAGATCCGGATGGACATCACCCCTCCACTTT. Encoded protein: CASRSGWTSPLHF. This chain uses TRBV28 with TRBJ1-6; a possible D gene is TRBD1 (5 bases). The V end lost 6 bases, the J end lost 10 bases, and 13 bases lay between the germline ends. CDR3 length: 13 residues. Germline assignment: CDR1 MDHEN and CDR2 SYDVKM.

V is TRBV28 and J is TRBJ1-4; no definite D call. Germline loops: CDR1 MDHEN, CDR2 SYDVKM. The CDR3 loop spans 13 amino acids. V was trimmed by 9 bases and J by 8 bases, leaving 16 bases between them. The chain's CDR3 is CASINGLGEKLFF. In DNA form, the CDR3 reads TGTGCCAGTATCAACGGTCTAGGCGAAAAACTGTTTTTT.